This is a list of T cell receptor beta chains from one sample in a study of T-cell reconstitution after alpha-beta-depleted transplantation in children. TCRdb called the PCR reads again in MiXCR, with one record for every CDR3 protein. The sample includes about 500,000 distinct CDR3 sequences, about 31% of them seen just once. This specimen consisted of PBMCs from the stem cell graft donor, obtained from the stem cell graft. These receptors all stem from a human donor who donated a stem cell graft to a child with aplastic anemia. Each CDR3 is given with its conserved first and last residue. Fields, in order: D gene, clone size, V gene, J gene, CDR3 protein, CDR3 DNA. A D gene is named only where the DNA matches it firmly. Clone size is shown for a subset of rows, as once, few, many or a class of expanded clone.

D gene: -
clone size: -
V gene: TRBV7-3
J gene: TRBJ2-2
CDR3 protein: CASSLGSGTALTGELFF
CDR3 DNA: TGTGCCAGCAGCTTAGGATCCGGGACCGCTCTCACCGGGGAGCTGTTTTTT

D gene: -
clone size: few
V gene: TRBV10-2
J gene: TRBJ1-1
CDR3 protein: CASSAPEELNTEAFF
CDR3 DNA: TGCGCCAGCAGTGCCCCGGAGGAATTGAACACTGAAGCTTTCTTT

D gene: -
clone size: -
V gene: TRBV25-1
J gene: TRBJ2-1
CDR3 protein: CASSEWGGNHEQFF
CDR3 DNA: TGTGCCAGCAGTGAATGGGGCGGGAACCATGAGCAGTTCTTC

D gene: -
clone size: few
V gene: TRBV18
J gene: TRBJ1-4
CDR3 protein: CASSPRQVGEKLFF
CDR3 DNA: TGTGCCAGCTCACCACGGCAGGTCGGCGAAAAACTGTTTTTT

D gene: TRBD2
clone size: few
V gene: TRBV29-1
J gene: TRBJ2-1
CDR3 protein: CSATLAGGGNEQFF
CDR3 DNA: TGCAGCGCCACCCTAGCGGGAGGGGGTAATGAGCAGTTCTTC

D gene: -
clone size: -
V gene: TRBV6-1
J gene: TRBJ1-1
CDR3 protein: CASSPTGGAGKKAFF
CDR3 DNA: TGTGCCAGCAGTCCAACCGGAGGGGCGGGGAAAAAAGCTTTCTTT

D gene: -
clone size: many
V gene: TRBV20-1
J gene: TRBJ2-7
CDR3 protein: CSARSGYEQYF
CDR3 DNA: TGCAGTGCTAGATCGGGCTACGAGCAGTACTTC

D gene: -
clone size: -
V gene: TRBV29-1
J gene: TRBJ1-1
CDR3 protein: CSVNTLNTEAFF
CDR3 DNA: TGCAGCGTGAACACCTTGAACACTGAAGCTTTCTTT

D gene: -
clone size: -
V gene: TRBV7-2
J gene: TRBJ1-2
CDR3 protein: CASSPRVGGVGGYTF
CDR3 DNA: TGTGCCAGCAGCCCCCGGGTCGGGGGCGTGGGAGGCTACACCTTC

D gene: TRBD1
clone size: few
V gene: TRBV7-2
J gene: TRBJ2-3
CDR3 protein: CASSPLQGADTQYF
CDR3 DNA: TGTGCCAGCAGCCCTTTACAGGGGGCAGATACGCAGTATTTT

D gene: -
clone size: once
V gene: TRBV28
J gene: TRBJ1-2
CDR3 protein: CASREFPGLDGYTF
CDR3 DNA: TGTGCCAGCAGGGAGTTTCCAGGTCTTGATGGCTACACCTTC

D gene: -
clone size: -
V gene: TRBV9
J gene: TRBJ1-3
CDR3 protein: CASSVVPSSGNTIYF
CDR3 DNA: TGTGCCAGCAGCGTAGTCCCGAGCTCTGGAAACACCATATATTTT

D gene: -
clone size: many
V gene: TRBV7-2
J gene: TRBJ2-1
CDR3 protein: CASSLGVGEQFF
CDR3 DNA: TGTGCCAGCAGCTTAGGGGTGGGGGAGCAGTTCTTC

D gene: -
clone size: few
V gene: TRBV7-9
J gene: TRBJ1-1
CDR3 protein: CASSLIEAFF
CDR3 DNA: TGTGCCAGCAGCTTAATTGAAGCTTTCTTT

D gene: -
clone size: -
V gene: TRBV4-3
J gene: TRBJ1-2
CDR3 protein: CASSQGGGYGYTF
CDR3 DNA: TGCGCCAGCAGCCAAGGGGGAGGCTATGGCTACACCTTC

D gene: -
clone size: few
V gene: TRBV12-3/TRBV12-4
J gene: TRBJ1-1
CDR3 protein: CASSPGNQGSMNTEAFF
CDR3 DNA: TGTGCCAGCAGTCCAGGAAATCAGGGGAGCATGAACACTGAAGCTTTCTTT

D gene: -
clone size: -
V gene: TRBV6-1
J gene: TRBJ1-1
CDR3 protein: CASIDSWGPTTEAFF
CDR3 DNA: TGTGCCAGCATCGATTCATGGGGGCCGACCACTGAAGCTTTCTTT

D gene: -
clone size: -
V gene: TRBV7-2
J gene: TRBJ2-1
CDR3 protein: CASSLDVNEQFF
CDR3 DNA: TGTGCCAGCAGCTTAGATGTCAATGAGCAGTTCTTC

D gene: -
clone size: -
V gene: TRBV28
J gene: TRBJ2-6
CDR3 protein: CASSPRVGAVEEGANVLTF
CDR3 DNA: TGTGCCAGCAGTCCCAGGGTCGGGGCCGTGGAAGAGGGGGCCAACGTCCTGACTTTC

D gene: -
clone size: few
V gene: TRBV27
J gene: TRBJ2-7
CDR3 protein: CASSVDGSYEQYF
CDR3 DNA: TGTGCCAGCAGTGTGGACGGCTCCTACGAGCAGTACTTC

D gene: -
clone size: few
V gene: TRBV13
J gene: TRBJ2-6
CDR3 protein: CASSPDANVLTF
CDR3 DNA: TGTGCCAGCAGCCCGGATGCCAACGTCCTGACTTTC

D gene: -
clone size: -
V gene: TRBV29-1
J gene: TRBJ1-2
CDR3 protein: CSVAQGGYTF
CDR3 DNA: TGCAGCGTTGCCCAAGGTGGCTACACCTTC

D gene: TRBD2
clone size: few
V gene: TRBV30
J gene: TRBJ2-1
CDR3 protein: CAQQREELGEQFF
CDR3 DNA: TGTGCCCAGCAGCGGGAAGAGCTTGGTGAGCAGTTCTTC

D gene: TRBD1
clone size: -
V gene: TRBV20-1
J gene: TRBJ2-1
CDR3 protein: CSARRQGENNEQFF
CDR3 DNA: TGCAGTGCTAGGAGACAGGGAGAGAACAATGAGCAGTTCTTC

D gene: -
clone size: -
V gene: TRBV30
J gene: TRBJ2-1
CDR3 protein: CAWSAPSTRFVGNEQFF
CDR3 DNA: TGTGCCTGGAGTGCTCCTTCTACCAGGTTCGTTGGGAATGAGCAGTTCTTC

D gene: TRBD1
clone size: -
V gene: TRBV7-9
J gene: TRBJ2-1
CDR3 protein: CASKTDRASYNEQFF
CDR3 DNA: TGTGCCAGCAAAACTGACAGGGCCTCCTACAATGAGCAGTTCTTC

D gene: TRBD1
clone size: -
V gene: TRBV2
J gene: TRBJ2-3
CDR3 protein: CATTDRGSTDTQYF
CDR3 DNA: TGTGCCACCACGGACAGGGGAAGCACAGATACGCAGTATTTT

D gene: TRBD1
clone size: few
V gene: TRBV6-5
J gene: TRBJ1-1
CDR3 protein: CASSRLRGPTTEAFF
CDR3 DNA: TGTGCCAGCAGTCGACTCAGGGGGCCGACAACTGAAGCTTTCTTT

D gene: -
clone size: -
V gene: TRBV5-1
J gene: TRBJ2-2
CDR3 protein: CASSFILRGTGELFF
CDR3 DNA: TGCGCCAGCAGCTTCATTCTAAGAGGCACCGGGGAGCTGTTTTTT

D gene: TRBD1
clone size: -
V gene: TRBV29-1
J gene: TRBJ2-5
CDR3 protein: CSGVTGEETQYF
CDR3 DNA: TGCAGCGGAGTTACAGGGGAAGAGACCCAGTACTTC

D gene: -
clone size: few
V gene: TRBV5-1
J gene: TRBJ2-7
CDR3 protein: CASSQGQFPGQYF
CDR3 DNA: TGCGCCAGCAGCCAAGGACAGTTCCCCGGGCAGTACTTC

D gene: -
clone size: -
V gene: TRBV5-1
J gene: TRBJ2-1
CDR3 protein: CASSREAGFLSYNEQFF
CDR3 DNA: TGCGCCAGCAGCCGCGAGGCGGGATTCCTCTCCTACAATGAGCAGTTCTTC

D gene: TRBD1
clone size: -
V gene: TRBV9
J gene: TRBJ2-6
CDR3 protein: CASTSGGARSSGANVLTF
CDR3 DNA: TGTGCCAGCACGTCAGGGGGTGCCCGCAGCTCTGGGGCCAACGTCCTGACTTTC

D gene: TRBD1
clone size: -
V gene: TRBV9
J gene: TRBJ1-2
CDR3 protein: CASSPPDRRGYTF
CDR3 DNA: TGTGCCAGCAGCCCTCCGGACAGGCGAGGCTACACCTTC

D gene: -
clone size: -
V gene: TRBV12-3/TRBV12-4
J gene: TRBJ2-1
CDR3 protein: CASRTGSSYNEQFF
CDR3 DNA: TGTGCCAGCAGGACGGGGAGCTCCTACAATGAGCAGTTCTTC

D gene: -
clone size: few
V gene: TRBV29-1
J gene: TRBJ2-1
CDR3 protein: CSVRTKGHRNEQFF
CDR3 DNA: TGCAGCGTCAGGACCAAGGGTCATCGCAATGAGCAGTTCTTC

D gene: -
clone size: few
V gene: TRBV20-1
J gene: TRBJ2-1
CDR3 protein: CSARKFDANNEQFF
CDR3 DNA: TGCAGTGCTAGGAAGTTTGACGCCAACAATGAGCAGTTCTTC

D gene: -
clone size: few
V gene: TRBV7-2
J gene: TRBJ1-1
CDR3 protein: CASSLQGFSTEAFF
CDR3 DNA: TGTGCCAGCAGCTTACAGGGTTTCAGCACTGAAGCTTTCTTT

D gene: TRBD1
clone size: -
V gene: TRBV29-1
J gene: TRBJ2-5
CDR3 protein: CSVERQGRETQYF
CDR3 DNA: TGCAGCGTTGAAAGACAGGGCAGAGAGACCCAGTACTTC

D gene: -
clone size: -
V gene: TRBV5-6
J gene: TRBJ2-1
CDR3 protein: CASSPRYSNEQFF
CDR3 DNA: TGTGCCAGCAGCCCCCGGTATAGCAATGAGCAGTTCTTC

D gene: -
clone size: -
V gene: TRBV30
J gene: TRBJ2-2
CDR3 protein: CAWSFNTGELFF
CDR3 DNA: TGTGCCTGGAGTTTCAACACCGGGGAGCTGTTTTTT

D gene: -
clone size: few
V gene: TRBV9
J gene: TRBJ2-1
CDR3 protein: CASSVAAEQFF
CDR3 DNA: TGTGCCAGCAGCGTAGCGGCGGAGCAGTTCTTC

D gene: TRBD1
clone size: -
V gene: TRBV12-3/TRBV12-4
J gene: TRBJ1-1
CDR3 protein: CASTQGAPHTEAFF
CDR3 DNA: TGTGCCAGCACTCAGGGGGCGCCGCACACTGAAGCTTTCTTT

D gene: TRBD1
clone size: -
V gene: TRBV20-1
J gene: TRBJ1-2
CDR3 protein: CSAQTGGSGYTF
CDR3 DNA: TGCAGTGCTCAGACAGGGGGAAGTGGCTACACCTTC

D gene: TRBD2
clone size: -
V gene: TRBV27
J gene: TRBJ2-1
CDR3 protein: CASTGSGSLSYNEQFF
CDR3 DNA: TGTGCCAGCACGGGGAGCGGGAGTCTCTCCTACAATGAGCAGTTCTTC

D gene: TRBD2
clone size: -
V gene: TRBV27
J gene: TRBJ2-1
CDR3 protein: CASSLSLAGLPYNEQFF
CDR3 DNA: TGTGCCAGCAGTTTATCGCTAGCGGGACTGCCCTACAATGAGCAGTTCTTC

D gene: TRBD1
clone size: few
V gene: TRBV7-3
J gene: TRBJ2-5
CDR3 protein: CASSPQTGTGETQYF
CDR3 DNA: TGTGCCAGCAGTCCTCAGACAGGGACGGGAGAGACCCAGTACTTC

D gene: -
clone size: -
V gene: TRBV4-2
J gene: TRBJ2-1
CDR3 protein: CASSQDGYSYNEQFF
CDR3 DNA: TGTGCCAGCAGCCAAGACGGGTACTCCTACAATGAGCAGTTCTTC

D gene: TRBD2
clone size: -
V gene: TRBV19
J gene: TRBJ2-1
CDR3 protein: CASSIDFETSPFNEQFF
CDR3 DNA: TGTGCCAGTAGTATAGATTTTGAGACTAGCCCTTTCAATGAGCAGTTCTTC

D gene: -
clone size: few
V gene: TRBV28
J gene: TRBJ2-7
CDR3 protein: CASSFLDSANEQYF
CDR3 DNA: TGTGCCAGCAGTTTTTTGGACTCCGCAAACGAGCAGTACTTC

D gene: -
clone size: -
V gene: TRBV7-2
J gene: TRBJ1-5
CDR3 protein: CASSLEAGQPQHF
CDR3 DNA: TGTGCCAGCAGCTTAGAAGCGGGCCAGCCCCAGCATTTT

D gene: TRBD2
clone size: -
V gene: TRBV5-1
J gene: TRBJ2-5
CDR3 protein: CASSLDLREHETQYF
CDR3 DNA: TGCGCCAGCAGCTTGGATCTGCGGGAGCATGAGACCCAGTACTTC

D gene: TRBD2
clone size: -
V gene: TRBV7-2
J gene: TRBJ2-2
CDR3 protein: CASSLGGGSGELFF
CDR3 DNA: TGTGCCAGCAGCTTAGGGGGGGGGTCCGGGGAGCTGTTTTTT

D gene: TRBD1
clone size: few
V gene: TRBV29-1
J gene: TRBJ2-3
CDR3 protein: CSARTGELPSPDTQYF
CDR3 DNA: TGCAGCGCCCGGACAGGAGAACTACCCTCCCCAGATACGCAGTATTTT

D gene: TRBD1
clone size: few
V gene: TRBV20-1
J gene: TRBJ1-2
CDR3 protein: CSAAGQAGSGYTF
CDR3 DNA: TGCAGTGCAGCGGGACAGGCAGGGAGCGGCTACACCTTC